This TCR beta chain was documented in a study of blood T cell repertoires in COVID-19. Study context: Both acute and convalescent COVID-19 samples were obtained from the United States, Italy and Spain. Sample material is recorded as cDNA or gDNA derived from T cells, B-cell-depleted T cells, or PBMCs.

Sequencing was performed with immunoSEQ multiplex PCR; in TCRdb, only in-frame clones are kept and a portion is missing. The profile covers under 200,000 clones, with approximately 88% appearing a single time and approximately 4.1% taken by the ten largest. This CDR3 has 16 residues. Germline lookup yields CDR1 LGHDT and CDR2 YNNKEL (reference sequence). In regard to this clone: Germline and junction disagree at one end, which may indicate a read error.

The TCR comes from an older woman who had recovered from COVID-19. The chain combines TRBV3-1 (or the pseudogene TRBV3-2) with TRBJ2-1; 9 bases map to TRBD1. What was sequenced was peripheral blood. CDR3 coding DNA: TGTGCCAGCAACCAAGCCGGGGGACAGGGTGGGAATGAGCAGTTCTTC. It specifies CASNQAGGQGGNEQFF.